These 9 T cell receptor beta chains were all obtained from the same sample, sequenced in a study of blood T cell repertoires in COVID-19. Generated by immunoSEQ multiplex PCR, the TCRdb table keeps only in-frame clones and is missing some. In the table there are fewer than 350,000 clones, roughly 87% of which are singletons. Sequenced: peripheral blood. Receptors originate from a man aged 30 to 45 with COVID-19, enrolled during active disease.

Only a few counts were recorded for this clone. The chain recombines TRBV7-9 with TRBJ1-1, with D perhaps matching TRBD1 (6 bases). The CDR3 consists of 15 residues. V was trimmed by 5 bases and J by 1 base, leaving 14 bases between them. Germline CDR1 is SEHNR and CDR2 is FQNEAQ (reference sequence). The CDR3 coding sequence is TGTGCCAGCAGCCGCCTTCGAGGGGGGAACACTGAAGCTTTCTTT. Amino acid sequence: CASSRLRGGNTEAFF.

This rearrangement joins TRBV6-1 to TRBJ2-2; 7 nucleotides agree with TRBD1. Germline CDR1 and CDR2: MNHNS and SASEGT. The CDR3 covers 15 residues. J gave up 1 base and V 10 bases, and 9 bases lay outside the gene matches. CDR3 bases: TGTGCCACCTCACCGGGACAGCTGAACACCGGGGAGCTGTTTTTT. Encoded protein: CATSPGQLNTGELFF.

This clone was counted once. Other DNA sequences in this sample translate to the same CDR3. The chain links TRBV4-3 to TRBJ1-2, with TRBD1 matching 10 bases. J lost 4 bases, V lost 1 base, and 3 bases had no gene match. Germline loops: CDR1 LGHNA, CDR2 YSLEER. This CDR3 has 15 residues. Written as DNA, the CDR3 is TGCGCCAGCAGCCAAGGGACAGGGGGGTTCTATGGCTACACCTTC. Translated, it gives CASSQGTGGFYGYTF.

This clone has just a few counts. This rearrangement joins TRBV9 to TRBJ1-6; the match to TRBD1 covers 10 bases. V trimming: 3 bases; J trimming: 10 bases; junction bases outside the gene matches: 10. The CDR3 is 16 amino acids. Germline CDR1 reads SGDLS; CDR2 reads YYNGEE. As DNA, the CDR3 is TGTGCCAGCAGCGCCGCCGGGACAGGGGAAAGATCACCCCTCCACTTT. The encoded protein is CASSAAGTGERSPLHF.

The chain carries TRBV11-2 and TRBJ2-1; D might be TRBD1 (6 bases). The CDR3 is made up of 14 amino acids. The V gene lost 6 bases and the J gene lost 4 bases, with 13 bases spanning the gap. Germline loops: CDR1 SGHAT, CDR2 FQNNGV. The CDR3 DNA is TGTGCCAGCAGTAGACAGGCTACTTACAATGAGCAGTTCTTC. Its translation: CASSRQATYNEQFF.

This rearrangement joins TRBV19 to TRBJ2-1, with D possibly TRBD2 on 5 matching bases. The CDR3 has 14 amino acids. CDR1 and CDR2 from the germline V gene are LNHDA and SQIVND (reference sequence). V was clipped by 3 bases and J by 8 bases, with 14 bases between them. Here the CDR3 DNA reads TGTGCCAGTAGTATTATGGAAATAGCGCATGAGCAGTTCTTC. This sequence encodes CASSIMEIAHEQFF.

The chain is built from TRBV25-1 and TRBJ1-4, with TRBD1 matching over 8 bases. The CDR3 is 13 amino acids. Germline V lookup: CDR1 MGHDK, CDR2 SYGVNS. J gave up 10 bases and V 9 bases, and 10 bases lay outside the gene matches. CDR3 bases: TGTGCCAGTCAAACCGGACAGGGCGCAAAACTGTTTTTT. It is translated as CASQTGQGAKLFF.

J is TRBJ1-1 and V is TRBV29-1; possibly TRBD1 for D (5 bases). The V gene's germline CDR1 is SQVTM and CDR2 ANQGSEA. V lost 6 bases and J lost 4, with 18 bases in between. The CDR3 totals 14 residues. The chain's CDR3 is CSVEGREGGTEAFF. CDR3 nucleotide sequence: TGCAGCGTGGAGGGCAGGGAGGGCGGCACTGAAGCTTTCTTT.

The chain's CDR3 is CASSQVRRGEAETQYF. CDR3 DNA sequence: TGCGCCAGCAGCCAAGTGCGACGGGGAGAGGCAGAGACCCAGTACTTC. The chain joins TRBV4-1 to TRBJ2-5, with D tentatively TRBD2 (5 bases). Looked up from germline, CDR1 is MGHRA and CDR2 is YSYEKL. The CDR3 length is 16 residues. Trimming removed 1 base at V and 4 bases at J, with 16 bases between.